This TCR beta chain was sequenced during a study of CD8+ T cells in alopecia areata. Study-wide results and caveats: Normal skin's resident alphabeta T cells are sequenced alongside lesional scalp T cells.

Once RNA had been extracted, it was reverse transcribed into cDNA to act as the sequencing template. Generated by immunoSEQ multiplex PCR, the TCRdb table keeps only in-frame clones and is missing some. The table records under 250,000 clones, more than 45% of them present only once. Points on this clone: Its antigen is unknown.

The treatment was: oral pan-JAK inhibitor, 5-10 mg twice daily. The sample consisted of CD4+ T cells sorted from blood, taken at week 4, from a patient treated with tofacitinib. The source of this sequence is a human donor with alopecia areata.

CDR3 bases: TGTGCCAGCAGCTCCCCCGGACAGACCAGCTCTGGGGCCAACGTCCTGACTTTC. This translates into CASSSPGQTSSGANVLTF. The V gene is TRBV11-2, the J gene TRBJ2-6; the D gene is possibly TRBD1 (6 bases). This CDR3 contains 18 residues. From germline, CDR1 is SGHAT and CDR2 FQNNGV. Trimming took 4 bases from V and 0 from J, leaving 16 bases between them.